A selection of T cell receptor beta chains follows, all from one sample in a study of control samples from healthy donors and cancer patients. Profiled with immunoSEQ multiplex PCR; TCRdb holds only in-frame clones, not every one. The data show over 50,000 clones, approximately 80% seen once. Specimen: blood. The receptor source for this set is a man between 70 and 80 years old in good health. CDR3s include the opening cysteine and the closing phenylalanine or tryptophan. A D gene is named only where the DNA matches it firmly. The size of a clone is reported for some rows only, either as once, few or many, or as a class for expanded clones.

V gene	J gene	D gene	clone size	CDR3 protein	CDR3 DNA
TRBV19	TRBJ1-1	NA	NA	CASTTGGRVNTEAFF	TGTGCCAGTACCACGGGGGGCAGGGTGAACACTGAAGCTTTCTTT
TRBV24-1	TRBJ1-5	NA	NA	CATSDSRQLYSNQPQHF	TGTGCCACCAGTGATTCCCGACAGTTATATAGCAATCAGCCCCAGCATTTT
TRBV20-1	TRBJ2-3	NA	NA	CSAGARERADTQYF	TGCAGTGCTGGTGCCCGGGAGAGGGCGGATACGCAGTATTTT
TRBV21-1	TRBJ2-2	NA	NA	CARPSTGLAGKRLFF	TGTGCCAGACCCTCAACGGGACTAGCGGGAAAAAGGCTGTTTTTT
TRBV7-6	TRBJ1-1	NA	NA	CASSLGINTEAFF	TGTGCCAGCAGCTTAGGAATAAACACTGAAGCTTTCTTT
TRBV28	TRBJ2-7	TRBD2	NA	CASSSPGTSGGDPYEQYF	TGTGCCAGCAGTTCTCCCGGGACTAGCGGGGGGGACCCCTACGAGCAGTACTTC
TRBV5-4	TRBJ1-2	TRBD1	NA	CASSLATGVSGYTF	TGTGCCAGCAGCTTGGCGACAGGGGTTAGTGGCTACACCTTC
TRBV19	TRBJ2-6	NA	NA	CASTSYMRTSGANVLTF	TGTGCCAGTACTTCGTATATGAGGACCTCCGGGGCCAACGTCCTGACTTTC
TRBV29-1	TRBJ2-3	NA	NA	CSVVRRRSDTDTQYF	TGCAGCGTTGTCCGTCGGAGATCGGACACAGATACGCAGTATTTT
TRBV28	TRBJ2-6	NA	NA	CASSLVGGSGANVLTF	TGTGCCAGCAGTTTGGTAGGAGGCTCTGGGGCCAACGTCCTGACTTTC
TRBV11-3	TRBJ2-1	NA	NA	CASSLAYFSYNEQFF	TGTGCCAGCAGCCTAGCATATTTTTCCTACAATGAGCAGTTCTTC
TRBV9	TRBJ2-3	TRBD2	NA	CASSVLAGVTDTQYF	TGTGCCAGCAGCGTACTAGCGGGAGTGACGGATACGCAGTATTTT
TRBV5-1	TRBJ2-5	TRBD2	NA	CASSLVTSEETQYF	TGCGCCAGCAGCTTGGTGACTAGCGAAGAGACCCAGTACTTC
TRBV5-6	TRBJ1-6	NA	NA	CASSLLGTDSPLHF	TGTGCCAGCAGCTTGTTGGGGACGGACTCACCCCTCCACTTT
TRBV3-1/TRBV3-2	TRBJ1-1	TRBD1	NA	CASSQGGQLGEAFF	TGTGCCAGCAGCCAAGGGGGACAGTTAGGAGAAGCTTTCTTT
TRBV2	TRBJ1-2	NA	NA	CASKGFVDSYGYTF	TGTGCCTCAAAAGGGTTCGTTGACTCATATGGCTACACCTTC
TRBV5-1	TRBJ2-5	NA	once	CASSHIPGHTHRETQYF	TGCGCCAGCAGCCATATTCCGGGACATACCCATAGGGAGACCCAGTACTTC
TRBV11-3	TRBJ2-1	NA	NA	CASSGGLVLGAEQFF	TGTGCCAGCAGCGGCGGACTAGTATTGGGGGCTGAGCAGTTCTTC
TRBV3-1/TRBV3-2	TRBJ1-3	NA	NA	CASSPLGDLNTIYF	TGTGCCAGCAGCCCACTTGGTGATCTAAACACCATATATTTT
TRBV19	TRBJ1-5	NA	NA	CASSRASNTGVGNQPQHF	TGTGCCAGTAGTAGGGCCTCCAATACTGGGGTTGGCAATCAGCCCCAGCATTTT
TRBV28	TRBJ2-5	NA	NA	CASSFSVGEQETQYF	TGTGCCAGCAGTTTTTCAGTGGGAGAACAAGAGACCCAGTACTTC
TRBV15	TRBJ1-5	NA	NA	CATSRAGTNNQPQHF	TGTGCCACCAGCAGAGCCGGGACCAACAATCAGCCCCAGCATTTT
TRBV11-3	TRBJ1-2	NA	NA	CASSDRQVANYGYTF	TGTGCCAGCAGCGATCGACAGGTGGCTAACTATGGCTACACCTTC
TRBV6-5	TRBJ1-1	TRBD1	few	CASRQKGGLNTEAFF	TGTGCCAGCAGACAGAAAGGGGGCCTGAACACTGAAGCTTTCTTT
TRBV2	TRBJ2-7	NA	NA	CASSPYSEQYF	TGTGCCAGCAGTCCCTACTCCGAGCAGTACTTC
TRBV6-2/TRBV6-3	TRBJ2-5	TRBD1	NA	CASSLASWTGGETQYF	TGTGCCAGCAGCCTCGCTAGCTGGACAGGGGGGGAGACCCAGTACTTC
TRBV6-6	TRBJ1-1	TRBD1	NA	CASSPGGRNTEAFF	TGTGCCAGCAGTCCAGGGGGACGCAACACCGAAGCTTTCTTT
TRBV6-5	TRBJ1-2	NA	NA	CASSYSTREGSTF	TGTGCCAGCAGTTACTCGACCAGGGAGGGTAGCACCTTC
TRBV15	TRBJ2-7	NA	NA	CATSRVDGVTPYEQYF	TGTGCCACCAGCAGAGTTGACGGGGTAACCCCCTACGAGCAGTACTTC
TRBV21-1	TRBJ1-2	NA	NA	CASSKEPLVYTF	TGTGCCAGCAGCAAAGAGCCCCTAGTCTACACCTTC
TRBV6-5	TRBJ1-2	TRBD1	NA	CASNTGGRDYTF	TGTGCCAGCAACACAGGGGGTCGTGACTACACCTTC
TRBV5-1	TRBJ1-1	TRBD1	NA	CASSLEGQGASEAFF	TGCGCCAGCAGCCTTGAGGGACAGGGGGCGTCTGAAGCTTTCTTT
TRBV7-3	TRBJ2-1	TRBD2	NA	CASSPGAGGPYNEQFF	TGTGCCAGCAGCCCGGGGGCGGGAGGGCCCTACAATGAGCAGTTCTTC
TRBV11-3	TRBJ2-1	NA	NA	CASSPWGSRVGNEQFF	TGTGCCAGCAGCCCTTGGGGTAGTAGGGTTGGCAATGAGCAGTTCTTC
TRBV2	TRBJ2-3	TRBD2	NA	CASSLGLGMTDTQYF	TGTGCCAGCAGTCTGGGACTAGGGATGACAGATACGCAGTATTTT
TRBV7-9	TRBJ2-7	TRBD1	few	CASSDIRTGGSYEQYF	TGTGCCAGCAGCGATATCCGGACAGGGGGCTCCTACGAGCAGTACTTC
TRBV19	TRBJ2-2	NA	NA	CASKRGYLSGELFF	TGTGCCAGTAAGAGGGGCTATCTCTCCGGGGAGCTGTTTTTT
TRBV5-1	TRBJ2-5	NA	NA	CASSYQFSGETQYF	TGCGCCAGCAGTTATCAATTCTCGGGGGAGACCCAGTACTTC
TRBV5-1	TRBJ2-1	TRBD2	NA	CASHGEGEQFF	TGCGCCAGCCACGGGGAGGGTGAGCAGTTCTTC
TRBV11-2	TRBJ2-4	NA	NA	CASSLSRRGSNIQYF	TGTGCCAGCAGCTTAAGTCGAAGGGGGTCAAACATTCAGTACTTC
TRBV19	TRBJ2-2	TRBD1	few	CASRRDRGNTGELFF	TGTGCCAGTAGACGGGACAGGGGGAACACCGGGGAGCTGTTTTTT
TRBV7-9	TRBJ1-5	NA	NA	CASSLGQYSNQPQHF	TGTGCCAGCAGCTTAGGACAGTATAGCAATCAGCCCCAGCATTTT
TRBV5-6	TRBJ1-3	TRBD1	few	CASSLLQGPRSGNTIYF	TGTGCCAGCAGCCTACTACAGGGGCCCCGCTCTGGAAACACCATATATTTT
TRBV5-1	TRBJ2-5	TRBD2	NA	CASSLQPVTSGIETQYF	TGCGCCAGCAGCCTGCAGCCGGTGACTAGCGGGATAGAGACCCAGTACTTC
TRBV5-1	TRBJ2-3	NA	NA	CASSFVGTGGDTQYF	TGCGCCAGCAGCTTCGTCGGGACGGGTGGAGATACGCAGTATTTT
TRBV2	TRBJ1-5	TRBD1	once	CASSGDRAAEPQHF	TGTGCCAGCAGTGGGGACAGGGCAGCCGAGCCCCAGCATTTT
TRBV6-4	TRBJ2-2	TRBD1	NA	CASSRTGGTGELFF	TGTGCCAGCAGTCGGACAGGGGGGACCGGGGAGCTGTTTTTT
TRBV3-1/TRBV3-2	TRBJ1-1	TRBD1	NA	CASSQGTGGTEAFF	TGTGCCAGCAGCCAGGGGACAGGGGGCACTGAAGCTTTCTTT
TRBV6-1	TRBJ2-3	NA	once	CASSEGPGDTQYF	TGTGCCAGCAGTGAAGGACCGGGAGATACGCAGTATTTT
TRBV11-3	TRBJ2-2	NA	NA	CASSLQYPTNTGELFF	TGTGCCAGCAGCTTACAGTACCCGACGAACACCGGGGAGCTGTTTTTT
TRBV11-2	TRBJ2-1	TRBD2	few	CASRSLAGYNEQFF	TGTGCCAGCAGGTCATTAGCGGGTTACAATGAGCAGTTCTTC
TRBV9	TRBJ2-7	TRBD1	NA	CASSVDGTGGYEQYF	TGTGCCAGCAGCGTAGACGGGACAGGGGGCTACGAGCAGTACTTC
TRBV6-5	TRBJ2-7	TRBD1	NA	CASSYQGAHEQYF	TGTGCCAGCAGTTACCAGGGGGCCCACGAGCAGTACTTC
TRBV7-8	TRBJ1-1	NA	NA	CASSLAFSLYTEAFF	TGTGCCAGCAGCTTAGCGTTCAGCCTTTACACTGAAGCTTTCTTT
TRBV2	TRBJ2-3	TRBD2	NA	CASSVELAGGYLTDTQYF	TGTGCCAGCAGTGTAGAACTAGCGGGGGGATACCTCACAGATACGCAGTATTTT
TRBV2	TRBJ2-7	TRBD1	NA	CASSRPGTGGYEQYF	TGTGCCAGCAGTCGCCCAGGCACAGGGGGCTACGAGCAGTACTTC
TRBV11-2	TRBJ1-1	NA	NA	CASSLEVGTEAFF	TGTGCCAGCAGCTTAGAGGTCGGCACTGAAGCTTTCTTT